This T cell receptor beta chain was documented in a study of beta chain features in type 1 diabetes. Study at large: What patients shared with healthy donors was a similar profile of age, gender and cell yields. Study-wide results and limits: Cells with high TCR expression could be over-represented by cDNA sequencing. Shortening of TCRB CDR3s, moderate but significant, appeared in all four CD4+ subsets of Type 1 diabetes patients. The study found that naive, central memory and Treg TCRB repertoires appeared more similar in patients than in healthy donors.

Sorting based on CD45RO/CCR7/CD25/CD127/CD95/CD27 separated CD4+ naive, central memory, regulatory and stem cell-like memory cells. Sequencing targeted expressed TCRB transcripts, as all isolated RNA had been reverse transcribed. The method was immunoSEQ multiplex PCR; TCRdb's version includes in-frame clones alone and lacks a portion of them. Among about 660,000 clones listed, more than 13% were seen once. From germline, CDR1 is MGHRA and CDR2 YSYEKL. Trimming shortened V by 4 bases and J by 8 bases, and 23 bases separated the two germline ends. The CDR3 extends over 16 amino acids. This clone was seen more than once but under ten times. Its antigen is unknown.

The sequencing sample was made of naive CD4+ T cells from blood. The TCR sequence derives from a man aged 18 to 30 with type 1 diabetes. The chain uses TRBV4-1 and TRBJ1-1; D remains ambiguous. The CDR3 nucleotides are TGCGCCAGCAGCCGAAACGGGATCCGAAATGACGGGGAAGCTTTCTTT. Translated, it gives CASSRNGIRNDGEAFF.